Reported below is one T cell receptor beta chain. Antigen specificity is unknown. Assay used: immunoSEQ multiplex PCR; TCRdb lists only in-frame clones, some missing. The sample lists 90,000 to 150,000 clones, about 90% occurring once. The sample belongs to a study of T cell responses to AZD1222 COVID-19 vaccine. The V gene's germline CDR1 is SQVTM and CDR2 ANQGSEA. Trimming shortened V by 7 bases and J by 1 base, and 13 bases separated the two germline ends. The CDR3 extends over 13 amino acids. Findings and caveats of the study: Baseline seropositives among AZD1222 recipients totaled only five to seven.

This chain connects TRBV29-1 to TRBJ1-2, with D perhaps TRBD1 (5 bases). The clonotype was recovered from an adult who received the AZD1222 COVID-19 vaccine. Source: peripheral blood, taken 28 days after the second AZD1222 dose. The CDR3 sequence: CSASLGGNYGYTF. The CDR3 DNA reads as TGCAGCGCCTCCTTGGGGGGTAACTATGGCTACACCTTC.